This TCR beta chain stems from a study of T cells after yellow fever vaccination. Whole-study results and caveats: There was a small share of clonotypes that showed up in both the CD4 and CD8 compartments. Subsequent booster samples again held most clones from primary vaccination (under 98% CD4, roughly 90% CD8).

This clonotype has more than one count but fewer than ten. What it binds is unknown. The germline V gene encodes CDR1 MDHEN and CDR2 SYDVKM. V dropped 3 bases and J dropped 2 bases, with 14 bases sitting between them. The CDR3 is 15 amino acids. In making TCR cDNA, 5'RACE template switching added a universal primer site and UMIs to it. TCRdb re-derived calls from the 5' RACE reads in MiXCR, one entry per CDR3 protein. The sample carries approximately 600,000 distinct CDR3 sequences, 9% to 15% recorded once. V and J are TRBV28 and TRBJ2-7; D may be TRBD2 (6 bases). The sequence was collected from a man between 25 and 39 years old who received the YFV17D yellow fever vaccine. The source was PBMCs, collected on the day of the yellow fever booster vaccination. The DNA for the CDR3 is TGTGCCAGCAGTTTGGGACTTGTAATTACCTACGAGCAGTACTTC. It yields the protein CASSLGLVITYEQYF.